The 18 T cell receptor beta chains below were found in one sample sequenced in a study of CD8+CD57+ T cells in acquired aplastic anemia. All sequencing subjects had displayed CD8+CD57+ cell expansion on flow cytometry. The TCR beta profiling, which covered VDJ combination and CDR3 sequence, was carried out using genomic DNA as the template. TCRdb redid the calling of the reads with MiXCR, one entry per CDR3 protein. The data show about 98,000 distinct CDR3 sequences, 55% to 70% seen once. Material for sequencing was sorted CD4+, CD8+, or CD8+CD57+ T cells (not recorded which) from PBMCs. Receptor source: a human donor with aplastic anemia.

The rearrangement uses TRBV29-1 and TRBJ2-1; D is perhaps TRBD2 (6 bases). Trimming took off 7 bases at V and 9 bases at J, with 19 bases between the two ends. Germline CDR1 and CDR2: SQVTM and ANQGSEA. The CDR3 consists of 13 residues. The CDR3 region is CSAGTPPGGEQFF. The CDR3, as DNA: TGCAGCGCCGGGACTCCTCCTGGAGGTGAGCAGTTCTTC.

This clonotype showed up just once. Mismatch with germline at one junction end may stem from a read error. The gene calls are TRBV4-1 and TRBJ2-3, with 9 bases lining up with TRBD2. This CDR3 comprises 17 residues. Germline-derived CDR1 and CDR2 are MGHRA and YSYEKL. The CDR3 reads CASGQDSGGGPSDTQYF. The CDR3 bases are TGCGCCAGCGGCCAAGATAGCGGGGGCGGACCCTCGGATACGCAGTATTTT.

CDR3: CASRVSVPYEQYF. The CDR3 DNA reads TGTGCCAGCAGGGTCTCGGTCCCCTACGAGCAGTACTTC. The rearrangement joins TRBV7-9 to TRBJ2-7; D unresolved. Deletions cut 6 bases from V and 2 bases from J, with 11 bases between. Germline CDR1 SEHNR, CDR2 FQNEAQ (reference sequence). This CDR3 comprises 13 residues.

V gene TRBV7-2 combines with J gene TRBJ1-1, with D possibly TRBD1 on 5 matching bases. Trimming removed 3 bases from V and 10 bases from J, with 9 bases in between. The CDR3 loop spans 11 amino acids. From germline, CDR1 is SGHTA and CDR2 FQGNSA. For the CDR3, the DNA is TGTGCCAGCAGCTTCAGGGTAGGAGCTTTCTTT. Protein sequence: CASSFRVGAFF.

For the CDR3, the DNA is TGCAATGAGGGACAGAGACACACTGAAGCTTTCTTT. Encoded protein: CNEGQRHTEAFF. The V gene is TRBV20-1, the J gene TRBJ1-1; 7 nucleotides line up with TRBD1. The CDR3 spans 12 residues. Germline V gives CDR1 DFQATT, CDR2 SNEGSKA (reference sequence).

The gene calls are TRBV19 and TRBJ1-3, with D unresolved. The CDR3 is 16 residues long. Trimming stripped 2 bases from V and 3 bases from J, with 14 bases between. CDR1 and CDR2 (germline): LNHDA, SQIVND (reference sequence). The CDR3 DNA reads as TGTGCCAGTAGTATACACAGACTCAAGGTTGGAAACACCATATATTTT. Encoded protein: CASSIHRLKVGNTIYF.

The chain has TRBV9 and TRBJ2-1, with 10 bases lining up with TRBD2. V lost 4 bases and J lost 8; bases outside the gene matches: 9. Germline-derived CDR1 and CDR2 are SGDLS and YYNGEE. The CDR3 covers 15 residues. CDR3 residues: CASSYGTSESDEQFF. The CDR3 DNA reads as TGTGCCAGCAGCTACGGGACTAGCGAGAGCGATGAGCAGTTCTTC.

This chain joins TRBV2 and TRBJ2-3; D not certain. The germline V and J ends were trimmed by 8 bases and 0 bases, with 9 bases remaining between them. Germline V CDR1 and CDR2: SNHLY, FYNNEI. The CDR3 has 13 amino acids. CDR3 nucleotide sequence: TGTGCCAGCCAGCGACCTAGCACAGATACGCAGTATTTT. It codes for CASQRPSTDTQYF.

The J gene is TRBJ1-5, the V gene TRBV15; 11 nucleotides align to TRBD1. Losses at the gene ends were 3 bases for V and 4 bases for J; bases not matched to a gene: 8. Germline CDR1 LNHNV, CDR2 YYDKDF (reference sequence). The CDR3 is made up of 17 amino acids. CDR3: CATSSRTGGRGNQPQHF. CDR3 coding DNA: TGTGCCACCAGCAGCCGGACAGGGGGCAGAGGGAATCAGCCCCAGCATTTT. The variable domain in full, completed from reference TRBV15 and TRBJ1-5, reads DAMVIQNPRYQVTQFGKPVTLSCSQTLNHNVMYWYQQKSSQAPKLLFHYYDKDFNNEADTPDNFQSRRPNTSFCFLDIRSPGLGDTAMYLCATSSRTGGRGNQPQHFGDGTRLSIL.

This chain uses TRBV13 with TRBJ2-5, with TRBD2 identical over 8 bases. Germline loops: CDR1 PRHDT, CDR2 FYEKMQ (reference sequence). The V and J ends lost 5 bases and 5 bases, in that order; junction bases with no gene match: 31. The CDR3 sequence is 22 residues long. Here the CDR3 reads CASSVTRATKDASGPQGETQYF. In DNA form, the CDR3 reads TGTGCCAGCAGCGTTACCCGGGCGACTAAGGATGCTAGCGGGCCCCAAGGGGAGACCCAGTACTTC.

The chain has TRBV19 and TRBJ1-1; weak D call: TRBD1 (6 bases). Germline V lookup: CDR1 LNHDA, CDR2 SQIVND (reference sequence). This CDR3 contains 13 residues. Trimming shortened V by 3 bases and J by 8 bases, and 13 bases separated the two germline ends. The CDR3 sequence: CASSIMGGQEAFF. In DNA, the CDR3 is TGTGCCAGTAGTATCATGGGGGGCCAAGAAGCTTTCTTT.

The sample holds a few counts of this clonotype. The J gene is TRBJ2-4, the V gene TRBV24-1; 7 nucleotides agree with TRBD1. The CDR3 spans 16 residues. J lost 2 bases, V lost 3 bases, and 6 bases had no gene match. CDR1 is KGHDR, CDR2 SFDVKD, per germline. As DNA, the CDR3 is TGTGCCACCAGTGATGGCAGGGGGTCGACCAAAAACATTCAGTACTTC. Protein: CATSDGRGSTKNIQYF.

The rearrangement links TRBV7-9 to TRBJ2-7; TRBD1 matches 10 bases. In germline, CDR1 is SEHNR, CDR2 FQNEAQ (reference sequence). The CDR3 is made up of 12 amino acids. Trimming at V came to 5 bases and at J to 7 bases, leaving 2 bases not matched to a gene. CDR3 coding DNA: TGTGCCAGCAGCCGGACAGGGGGGGAGCAGTACTTC. This sequence encodes CASSRTGGEQYF.

At least ten counts were recorded for this clonotype. The J gene is TRBJ2-5, the V gene TRBV12-3 or TRBV12-4; a possible D gene is TRBD1 (5 bases). V was trimmed by 3 bases and J by 1 base, leaving 21 bases between them. The CDR3 totals 18 residues. The DNA of the CDR3 is TGTGCCAGCAGTTTTTATTCGGGTGGCAGGGTAACCCAAGAGACCCAGTACTTC. Encoded protein: CASSFYSGGRVTQETQYF.

The chain recombines TRBV20-1 with TRBJ1-5; D gene uncertain. The CDR3 covers 15 residues. V lost 4 bases to trimming and J lost 1 base, with 14 bases between them. The germline gives CDR1 DFQATT, CDR2 SNEGSKA (reference sequence). The CDR3 spells CSANAHGVSNQPQHF. The DNA for the CDR3 is TGCAGTGCTAATGCTCACGGAGTGAGCAATCAGCCCCAGCATTTT.

The chain is built from TRBV7-9 and TRBJ1-1, with no clear D. The V gene's germline CDR1 is SEHNR and CDR2 FQNEAQ (reference sequence). V lost 8 bases to trimming and J lost 11 bases, with 21 bases between them. The CDR3 loop spans 13 amino acids. The CDR3, as DNA: TGTGCCAGCCATCCGGGCCTACTTACGAGGGCTTTCTTT. This codes for CASHPGLLTRAFF.

This clonotype has a handful of counts. The chain is built from TRBV2 and TRBJ2-5, with D possibly matching TRBD1 (5 bases). This CDR3 region has 14 residues. V was cut by 3 bases and J by 5 bases, with 13 bases left in between. Germline CDR1 is SNHLY and CDR2 is FYNNEI. Here the CDR3 reads CASSDQGYWETQYF. For the CDR3, the DNA is TGTGCCAGCAGTGATCAGGGATATTGGGAGACCCAGTACTTC.

The CDR3 region is CAWSGKGPRPQHF. For the CDR3, the DNA is TGTGCCTGGAGTGGGAAGGGCCCACGGCCCCAGCATTTT. The chain combines TRBV30 with TRBJ1-5; D is uncertain. V was shortened by 1 base and J by 9 bases, with 13 bases between the two germline ends. CDR3 size: 13 residues. Germline assignment: CDR1 GTSNPN and CDR2 SVGIG (reference sequence).